This TCR beta chain derives from a study of OX40 agonist ivuxolimab in advanced cancers. Overall study context: Patients were treated with intravenous ivuxolimab, dosed at 0.01 to 10 mg/kg and infused every 2 weeks. Of the participants, around 43% had some prior anti-PD-1, anti-PD-L1 or anti-CTLA-4 therapy, which was allowed.

This clone is a singleton in its sample. TCRdb keeps only in-frame clones here, not all; method: immunoSEQ multiplex PCR. This table has about 70,000 clones, around nine tenths appearing once. The sequencing here drew on CD4+ or CD8+ T cells sorted from blood, taken in a trial of the OX40 agonist ivuxolimab. The TCR comes from an adult with an advanced solid tumor such as melanoma, head and neck, liver or kidney cancer.

As DNA, the CDR3 is TGTGCCAGCAGTGGGACTAGCGGGGGTACAGATACGCAGTATTTT. The encoded protein is CASSGTSGGTDTQYF. This chain uses TRBV27 with TRBJ2-3; 14 bases fit TRBD2. The CDR3 is made up of 15 amino acids. Trimming took 5 bases from V and 3 from J; bases not matched to a gene: 1. Germline CDR1 is MNHEY and CDR2 is SMNVEV (reference sequence).